One sample yielded the 7 T cell receptor beta chains listed below, sequenced in a study of T cells after yellow fever vaccination. Each CDR3 protein is one row after TCRdb ran MiXCR on the 5' RACE reads. Here the sample spans about 320,000 distinct CDR3 sequences, 3.5% to 5% being singletons. Sequencing was performed on PBMCs, taken 15 days after the yellow fever booster vaccination. These receptors all stem from a man between 18 and 35 years old who received the YFV17D yellow fever vaccine.

This clonotype was counted many times. The chain recombines TRBV9 with TRBJ1-6; possibly TRBD1 for D (5 bases). The germline gives CDR1 SGDLS, CDR2 YYNGEE. The V end lost 3 bases, the J end lost 7 bases, and 11 bases lay between the germline ends. The CDR3 consists of 14 residues. Written as DNA, the CDR3 is TGTGCCAGCAGCGAGACAGCTCAGAATTCACCCCTCCACTTT. This encodes CASSETAQNSPLHF. The full variable domain, in which reference TRBV9 and TRBJ1-6 provide the parts outside the CDR3, is DSGVTQTPKHLITATGQRVTLRCSPRSGDLSVYWYQQSLDQGLQFLIQYYNGEERAKGNILERFSAQQFPDLHSELNLSSLELGDSALYFCASSETAQNSPLHFGNGTRLTVT.

This clonotype was detected many times. The V and J genes are TRBV9 and TRBJ2-4, with 10 bases that match TRBD1. The CDR3 totals 14 residues. Germline CDR1 and CDR2: SGDLS and YYNGEE. Germline trimming cut 3 bases from V and 5 bases from J; bases unmatched to any gene: 2. The CDR3 reads CASSAGQGENIQYF. The CDR3 bases are TGTGCCAGCAGCGCAGGACAGGGGGAAAACATTCAGTACTTC.

This clonotype was observed many times. The rearrangement links TRBV9 to TRBJ1-2; the D gene is possibly TRBD1 (6 bases). Deletions cut 3 bases from V and 7 bases from J, with 22 bases between. The CDR3 covers 16 residues. Germline CDR1 and CDR2: SGDLS and YYNGEE. CDR3 DNA sequence: TGTGCCAGCAGCGCAGGCCGGAGGGACATTTCTCGTGGCTACACCTTC. The encoded protein is CASSAGRRDISRGYTF.

This clonotype was detected ten times or more. The rearrangement uses TRBV4-3 and TRBJ2-4, with 8 bases that match TRBD2. The germline V gene has CDR1 LGHNA and CDR2 YSLEER. Trimming removed 0 bases from V and 0 bases from J; junction bases left unmatched: 7. This CDR3 has 18 residues. In DNA form, the CDR3 reads TGCGCCAGCAGCCAAGATGCGGGGGGATCTCGAGCCAAAAACATTCAGTACTTC. Its protein is CASSQDAGGSRAKNIQYF.

The rearrangement joins TRBV6-5 to TRBJ2-7; 13 bases line up with TRBD2. Germline CDR1 and CDR2: MNHEY and SVGAGI. The V and J ends lost 5 bases and 4 bases, in that order; junction bases with no gene match: 5. This CDR3 contains 15 residues. The CDR3 reads CASSTSGGVRYEQYF. For the CDR3, the DNA is TGTGCCAGCAGTACTAGCGGGGGGGTGCGGTACGAGCAGTACTTC.

There are a few counts of this clonotype. The rearrangement joins TRBV7-3 to TRBJ2-5, with 12 bases identical to TRBD2. Germline V gives CDR1 SGHTA, CDR2 FQGTGA. This CDR3 spans 15 amino acids. Trimming cost V 5 bases and J 5 bases; bases outside gene matches: 6. CDR3 nucleotides: TGTGCCAGCAGCGCTAGCGGGGGGGCTTCGGAGACCCAGTACTTC. This translates into CASSASGGASETQYF.

The V call is TRBV12-3 or TRBV12-4, the J call TRBJ2-7, with a tentative D call TRBD2 (6 bases). V was shortened by 8 bases and J by 6 bases, with 17 bases between the two germline ends. This CDR3 contains 13 residues. The CDR3 spells CASRPPGVSEQYF. The CDR3 DNA follows: TGTGCCAGCCGCCCCCCGGGGGTCAGCGAGCAGTACTTC.